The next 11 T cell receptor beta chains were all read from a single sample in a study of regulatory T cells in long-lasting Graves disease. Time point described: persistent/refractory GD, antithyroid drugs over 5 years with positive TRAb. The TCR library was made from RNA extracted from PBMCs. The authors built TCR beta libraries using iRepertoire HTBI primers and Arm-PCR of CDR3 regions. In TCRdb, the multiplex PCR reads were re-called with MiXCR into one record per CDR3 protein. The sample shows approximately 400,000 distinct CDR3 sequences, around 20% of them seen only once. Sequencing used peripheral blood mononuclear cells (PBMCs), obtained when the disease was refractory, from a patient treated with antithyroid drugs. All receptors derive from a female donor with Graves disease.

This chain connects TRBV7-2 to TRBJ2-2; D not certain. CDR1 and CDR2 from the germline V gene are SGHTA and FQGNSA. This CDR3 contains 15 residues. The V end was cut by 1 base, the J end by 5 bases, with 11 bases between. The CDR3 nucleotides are TGTGCCAGCAGCTTAGATCGTCGGCAAACCGGGGAGCTGTTTTTT. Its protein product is CASSLDRRQTGELFF.

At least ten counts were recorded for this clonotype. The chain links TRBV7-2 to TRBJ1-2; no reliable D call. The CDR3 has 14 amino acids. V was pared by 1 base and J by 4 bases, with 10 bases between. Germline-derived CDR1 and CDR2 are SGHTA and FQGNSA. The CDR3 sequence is CASSLGQDSYGYTF. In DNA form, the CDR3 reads TGTGCCAGCAGCTTAGGTCAGGACTCCTATGGCTACACCTTC.

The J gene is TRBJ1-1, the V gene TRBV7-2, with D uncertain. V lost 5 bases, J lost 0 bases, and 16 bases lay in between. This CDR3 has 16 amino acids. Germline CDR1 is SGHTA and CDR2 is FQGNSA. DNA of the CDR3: TGTGCCAGCAGCCGATCCCCGTATGGTTTGAACACTGAAGCTTTCTTT. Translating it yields CASSRSPYGLNTEAFF.

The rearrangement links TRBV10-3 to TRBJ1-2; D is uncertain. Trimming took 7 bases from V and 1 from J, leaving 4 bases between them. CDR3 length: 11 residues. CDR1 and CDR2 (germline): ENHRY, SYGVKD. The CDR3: CAITLNYGYTF. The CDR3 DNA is TGTGCCATCACCCTTAACTATGGCTACACCTTC.

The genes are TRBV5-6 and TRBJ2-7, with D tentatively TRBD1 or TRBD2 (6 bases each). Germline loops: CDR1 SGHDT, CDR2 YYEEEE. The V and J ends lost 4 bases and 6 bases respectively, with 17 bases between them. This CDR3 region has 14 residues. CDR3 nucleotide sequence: TGTGCCAGCAGCACGGCAACCTGGGGGGCCGAGCAGTACTTC. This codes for CASSTATWGAEQYF.

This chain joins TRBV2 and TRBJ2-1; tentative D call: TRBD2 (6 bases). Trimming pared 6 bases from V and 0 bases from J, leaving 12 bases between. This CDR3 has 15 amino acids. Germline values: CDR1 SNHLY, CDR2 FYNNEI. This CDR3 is CASREHSGSYNEQFF. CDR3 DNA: TGTGCCAGCAGGGAACATAGCGGCTCCTACAATGAGCAGTTCTTC.

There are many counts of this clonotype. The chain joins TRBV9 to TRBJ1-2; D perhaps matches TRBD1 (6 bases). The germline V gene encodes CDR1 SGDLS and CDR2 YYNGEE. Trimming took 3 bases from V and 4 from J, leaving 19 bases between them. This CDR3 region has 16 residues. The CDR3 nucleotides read TGTGCCAGCAGCGGCGTATCGGCAGGGGACCGCTATGGCTACACCTTC. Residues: CASSGVSAGDRYGYTF.

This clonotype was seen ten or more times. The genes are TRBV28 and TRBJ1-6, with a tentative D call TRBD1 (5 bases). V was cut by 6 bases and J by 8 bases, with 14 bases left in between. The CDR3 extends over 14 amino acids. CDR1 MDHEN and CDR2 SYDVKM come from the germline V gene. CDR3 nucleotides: TGTGCCAGCAGCATGACAGAGGATCATTCACCCCTCCACTTT. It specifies CASSMTEDHSPLHF.

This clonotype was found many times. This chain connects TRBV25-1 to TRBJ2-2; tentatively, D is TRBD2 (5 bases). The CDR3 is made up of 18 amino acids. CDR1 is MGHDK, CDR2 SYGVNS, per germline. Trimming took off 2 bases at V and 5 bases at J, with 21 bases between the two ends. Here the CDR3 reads CASSETLGLGSRTGELFF. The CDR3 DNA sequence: TGTGCCAGCAGTGAAACTTTGGGGTTGGGGAGTCGGACCGGGGAGCTGTTTTTT.

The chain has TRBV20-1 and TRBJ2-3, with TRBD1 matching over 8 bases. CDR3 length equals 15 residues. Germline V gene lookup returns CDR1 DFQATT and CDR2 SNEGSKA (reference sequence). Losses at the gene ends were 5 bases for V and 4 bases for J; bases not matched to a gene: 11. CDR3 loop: CSAARRTGSPDTQYF. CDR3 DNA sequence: TGCAGTGCTGCCCGGCGGACAGGGAGTCCAGATACGCAGTATTTT.

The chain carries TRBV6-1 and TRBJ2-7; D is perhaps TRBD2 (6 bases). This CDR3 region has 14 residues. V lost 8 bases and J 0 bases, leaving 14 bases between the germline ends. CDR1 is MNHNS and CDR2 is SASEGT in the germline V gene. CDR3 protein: CASGHEGGSYEQYF. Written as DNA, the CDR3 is TGTGCCAGCGGTCATGAGGGAGGCTCCTACGAGCAGTACTTC.